The rows below give T cell receptor beta chains drawn from one sample of a study of T cells in tumors and immune-related adverse events. Here immunoSEQ multiplex PCR was the method, and the copy in TCRdb shows in-frame clones only, minus some. The data show 20,000 to 25,000 clones, just over 90% seen once. The source material was lymph node tissue, sampled from a patient treated with anti-PD-1 therapy. The receptors were gathered from a female donor with metastatic renal cell carcinoma. Both conserved end residues are part of each CDR3. D genes are given only for firm matches. Clone size is given for some rows only: seen once, a few or many times, or a class if the clone is expanded.

j_call clone_size d_call v_call cdr3_aa cdr3_nt
TRBJ1-1 - TRBD1 TRBV5-1 CASSFTGVVAEAFF TGCGCCAGCAGCTTTACAGGGGTGGTGGCTGAAGCTTTCTTT
TRBJ2-1 - TRBD2 TRBV19 CASSLSSGGAYYYNEQFF TGTGCCAGTAGTTTGTCTAGCGGGGGGGCCTACTATTACAATGAGCAGTTCTTC
TRBJ1-4 few - TRBV6-5 CASSAGTLVNEKLFF TGTGCCAGCAGTGCCGGGACACTGGTTAATGAAAAACTGTTTTTT
TRBJ1-3 - - TRBV5-4 CASSLGLSGNTIYF TGTGCCAGCAGCTTGGGCCTCTCTGGAAACACCATATATTTT
TRBJ2-2 - TRBD1 TRBV4-2 CASSQGTGAGNTGELFF TGTGCCAGCAGCCAAGGAACAGGGGCGGGTAACACCGGGGAGCTGTTTTTT
TRBJ1-4 - - TRBV4-2 CASSRSPVPNEKLFF TGTGCCAGCAGCCGCTCTCCGGTGCCCAATGAAAAACTGTTTTTT
TRBJ2-6 - TRBD1 TRBV30 CAWSVDRVRSGANVLTF TGTGCCTGGAGTGTGGACAGGGTCAGGTCTGGGGCCAACGTCCTGACTTTC
TRBJ2-7 - TRBD2 TRBV10-3 CAHGRDSYEQYF TGTGCCCACGGGAGGGATTCCTACGAGCAGTACTTC
TRBJ1-6 - - TRBV19 CASSIRATVINSPLHF TGTGCCAGTAGTATTAGGGCGACAGTCATTAATTCACCCCTCCACTTT
TRBJ2-7 - - TRBV11-3 CASSPGVGTEQYF TGTGCCAGCAGCCCGGGGGTAGGGACCGAGCAGTACTTC
TRBJ2-5 - TRBD2 TRBV2 CASSEWEGVGETQYF TGTGCCAGCAGTGAATGGGAGGGAGTAGGGGAGACTCAGTACTTC
TRBJ1-5 - TRBD1 TRBV27 CASSYRGHQPQHF TGTGCCAGCAGTTATAGGGGGCATCAGCCCCAGCATTTT
TRBJ2-3 - - TRBV5-4 CASSLAEGEVGADTQYF TGTGCCAGCAGCTTGGCCGAAGGCGAGGTGGGCGCAGATACGCAGTATTTT
TRBJ2-5 - TRBD2 TRBV11-3 CASTLPGGRGETQYF TGTGCCAGCACCCTCCCGGGGGGGCGTGGAGAGACCCAGTACTTC
TRBJ1-2 - TRBD1 TRBV5-1 CASSSRSIGTGGAGHYGYTF TGCGCCAGCAGCTCTCGCTCTATCGGGACAGGGGGCGCGGGGCACTATGGCTACACCTTC
TRBJ2-7 - TRBD1 TRBV11-2 CASSLSGQVGHEQYF TGTGCCAGCAGCTTGTCGGGACAGGTGGGGCACGAGCAGTACTTC
TRBJ2-7 - - TRBV5-6 CASSLGPGTTYEQYF TGTGCCAGCAGCTTGGGACCCGGGACCACCTACGAGCAGTACTTC
TRBJ2-2 - - TRBV27 CASSLGRGYTGELFF TGTGCCAGCAGTTTAGGCAGGGGATACACCGGGGAGCTGTTTTTT
TRBJ2-7 once - TRBV15 CATSPRGGNAYEQYF TGTGCCACCAGCCCCCGAGGAGGGAACGCCTACGAGCAGTACTTC
TRBJ1-2 once - TRBV4-3 CASSQDTVGNYGYTF TGCGCCAGCAGCCAAGACACTGTGGGAAACTATGGCTACACCTTC
TRBJ2-5 - - TRBV5-1 CASSGGPGETQYF TGCGCCAGCAGCGGAGGACCGGGAGAGACCCAGTACTTC
TRBJ2-5 - - TRBV4-2 CASSPVISGYQETQYF TGTGCCAGCAGCCCCGTGATAAGCGGGTACCAAGAGACCCAGTACTTC
TRBJ1-1 - - TRBV18 CASSPQEGRGAFF TGTGCCAGCTCACCACAAGAAGGACGAGGGGCTTTCTTT
TRBJ1-5 - - TRBV11-3 CASSLAMADNQPQHF TGTGCCAGCAGCTTAGCCATGGCAGATAATCAGCCCCAGCATTTT
TRBJ2-3 - - TRBV27 CASILITDTQYF TGTGCCAGCATTCTAATTACAGATACGCAGTATTTT
TRBJ1-3 - - TRBV5-6 CASRTRQNSGNTIYF TGTGCCAGCAGAACGCGACAGAACTCTGGAAACACCATATATTTT
TRBJ2-3 few - TRBV10-1 CASSESYTQYF TGCGCCAGCAGTGAGTCTTATACGCAGTATTTT
TRBJ1-1 - - TRBV6-5 CASSYTGLAFF TGTGCCAGCAGTTACACGGGTCTAGCTTTCTTT
TRBJ2-2 once - TRBV27 CASSYSGTNTGELFF TGTGCCAGCAGTTATAGCGGAACGAACACCGGGGAGCTGTTTTTT
TRBJ1-1 few - TRBV19 CASSILSGRSNTEAFF TGTGCCAGTAGTATCCTCAGTGGCAGATCGAACACTGAAGCTTTCTTT
TRBJ2-3 - - TRBV20-1 CSASWQGTQYF TGCAGTGCTAGCTGGCAGGGTACGCAGTATTTT
TRBJ2-3 - TRBD2 TRBV5-6 CASSWPPLAGGTDTQYF TGTGCCAGCAGCTGGCCACCACTAGCGGGAGGCACAGATACGCAGTATTTT
TRBJ2-3 - TRBD2 TRBV19 CASSWRYLLTGGKTDTQYF TGTGCCAGTAGTTGGCGATATCTTCTGACGGGGGGTAAGACAGATACGCAGTATTTT
TRBJ2-1 - - TRBV12-5 CASGLGYTRDGVIDEQFF TGTGCTAGTGGTTTGGGGTATACTCGGGACGGGGTTATAGATGAGCAGTTCTTC
TRBJ2-5 - - TRBV21-1 CASSADREVVETQYF TGTGCCAGCAGCGCTGACAGGGAAGTGGTGGAGACCCAGTACTTC
TRBJ2-5 - TRBD1 TRBV28 CASSPTGGKETQYF TGTGCCAGCAGTCCCACAGGGGGCAAAGAGACCCAGTACTTC
TRBJ2-6 once - TRBV7-2 CASSPGNSGANVLTF TGTGCCAGCAGCCCCGGGAACTCTGGGGCCAACGTCCTGACTTTC
TRBJ2-3 - - TRBV4-2 CASSQDPSKGGGTDTQYF TGTGCCAGCAGCCAAGATCCTAGCAAGGGCGGAGGGACAGATACGCAGTATTTT
TRBJ2-6 - TRBD1 TRBV5-4 CASSHPETGGSGANVLTF TGTGCCAGCAGCCACCCAGAGACAGGGGGCTCTGGGGCCAACGTCCTGACTTTC
TRBJ2-1 - - TRBV11-3 CASSLESIYNEQFF TGTGCCAGCAGCTTAGAGTCAATCTACAATGAGCAGTTCTTC
TRBJ1-6 - - TRBV5-1 CASSLEGLIGSPLHF TGCGCCAGCAGCTTGGAAGGACTGATAGGGTCACCCCTCCACTTT
TRBJ2-1 once - TRBV6-4 CASSYDQSNEQFF TGTGCCAGCAGCTACGACCAGTCCAATGAGCAGTTCTTC
TRBJ1-4 - - TRBV7-2 CASSSDGFQKLFF TGTGCCAGCAGCTCGGACGGTTTTCAGAAACTGTTTTTT
TRBJ2-2 - - TRBV5-1 CASSEGTPRAGELFF TGCGCCAGCAGCGAGGGGACACCCCGGGCGGGGGAGCTGTTTTTT
TRBJ1-4 - - TRBV7-8 CASSPGGGELFF TGTGCCAGCAGCCCTGGAGGGGGGGAACTGTTTTTT
TRBJ2-1 - - TRBV7-2 CASSLAQGGGEQFF TGTGCCAGCAGCTTAGCGCAGGGAGGAGGTGAGCAGTTCTTC
TRBJ1-3 - - TRBV29-1 CSVASSGNTIYF TGCAGCGTCGCTAGCTCTGGAAACACCATATATTTT
TRBJ2-1 - TRBD1 TRBV15 CATSREGYRGPSEQFF TGTGCCACCAGCAGGGAAGGGTACAGGGGGCCTAGTGAGCAGTTCTTC
TRBJ1-1 - TRBD1 TRBV7-9 CASSAGGFVTEAFF TGTGCCAGCAGCGCAGGGGGCTTCGTCACTGAAGCTTTCTTT
TRBJ1-1 - - TRBV4-1 CASSHPLRNTEAFF TGCGCCAGCAGCCACCCATTAAGGAACACTGAAGCTTTCTTT
TRBJ2-1 - TRBD2 TRBV7-2 CASSSGLAGVNEQFF TGTGCCAGCAGCTCCGGACTAGCGGGGGTCAATGAGCAGTTCTTC
TRBJ2-4 - TRBD1 TRBV4-3 CASSQDGQGLSKNIQYF TGCGCCAGCAGCCAAGATGGACAGGGACTCTCCAAAAACATTCAGTACTTC
TRBJ2-7 - - TRBV14 CASSQDLSGEQYF TGTGCCAGCAGCCAAGATCTAAGCGGGGAGCAGTACTTC
TRBJ1-1 - TRBD1 TRBV11-2 CASSSPGQVRMNTEAFF TGTGCCAGCAGCTCTCCGGGACAGGTTAGAATGAACACTGAAGCTTTCTTT
TRBJ2-1 few - TRBV19 CASSPAYGRLNEQFF TGTGCCAGTAGTCCCGCTTATGGGAGGTTAAATGAGCAGTTCTTC